This T cell receptor beta chain was sequenced in a study of cytomegalovirus exposure and HLA in healthy donors. Primers: 60 Vbeta forward and 13 Jbeta reverse. Assay used: immunoSEQ multiplex PCR; TCRdb lists only in-frame clones, some missing. The sample lists about 120,000 clones; under 90% were seen once. The germline V gene has CDR1 SQVTM and CDR2 ANQGSEA. V lost 4 bases and J lost 3, with 18 bases in between. The CDR3 covers 15 residues. Concerning this clone itself: The antigen remains unidentified.

Points from the study as a whole: Many donors carried some public TCRs, although rarity characterized most TCR sequences.

The chain uses TRBV29-1 and TRBJ2-5; D may be TRBD2 (5 bases). The source material was PBMCs. This receptor was obtained from a woman younger than 45 in good health and CMV-seronegative. The CDR3 DNA reads TGCAGCGTTGGGGGTTCGCGGGTTAGGGAAGAGACCCAGTACTTC. Its protein product is CSVGGSRVREETQYF. Full variable domain (missing parts from reference TRBV29-1 and TRBJ2-5): SAVISQKPSRDICQRGTSLTIQCQVDSQVTMMFWYRQQPGQSLTLIATANQGSEATYESGFVIDKFPISRPNLTFSTLTVSNMSPEDSSIYLCSVGGSRVREETQYFGPGTRLLVL.